This T cell receptor (beta chain) was captured by sequencing in a study of human T cells and chemical hapten exposure. Study outcomes and limitations: Once DPC sensitization occurred, TCRs above 1 in 1000 frequency showed no change.

In the original workflow: Counting gave a median of roughly 97,000 TCRs per sample, with values ranging from 23,224 to 690,600. TCRdb analysed the RACE reads with MiXCR anew, one entry per CDR3 protein. The V and J calls reflect TCRdb's pipeline rather than the authors' work. This sample has approximately 400,000 distinct CDR3 sequences; roughly 4.8% occur once, and the top ten carry approximately 2.1%. Trimming took off 0 bases at V and 4 bases at J, with 4 bases between the two ends. Germline V lookup: CDR1 MGHRA, CDR2 YSYEKL. The CDR3 spans 13 residues. This clonotype was seen many times. The antigen is undetermined. The time point: patch test 1, 2 weeks after DPC sensitization. As for treatment: therapeutic diphenylcyclopropenone sensitization with weekly scalp DPC. In every case, blood was obtained before the patch test was applied. Every donor had alopecia and was 18 to 70 years old; all were suitable for DPC.

This TCR came from a woman in her fifties or sixties with alopecia areata. Some clones in this sample may be carry-over from other donors' samples. V is TRBV4-1 and J is TRBJ1-5; no firm D call. The sequencing used whole blood, collected in connection with sensitization to the hapten diphenylcyclopropenone (DPC). In DNA, the CDR3 is TGCGCCAGCAGCCAAGAAGTTAATCAGCCCCAGCATTTT. Amino acid sequence: CASSQEVNQPQHF.